Below are 28 T cell receptor beta chains sequenced from a single sample in a study of blood T cells in healthy people across ages. A second roughly 6 to 12 cycle PCR used barcoded and J-beta primers. TCRdb used MiXCR to reprocess the 5' RACE reads, holding one entry per CDR3 protein. In the table there are approximately 670,000 distinct CDR3 sequences, around two fifths of which are singletons. The sequencing input was blood. These receptors were taken from a man at least 80 years old in good health.

This clonotype showed up just a few times. This chain joins TRBV7-2 and TRBJ2-3; 9 nucleotides align to TRBD2. Germline trimming cut 1 base from V and 0 bases from J; bases unmatched to any gene: 5. Germline loops: CDR1 SGHTA, CDR2 FQGNSA. The CDR3 spans 17 residues. CDR3 amino acids: CASSLVGSGGSTDTQYF. The CDR3 bases are TGTGCCAGCAGCTTAGTTGGTAGCGGGGGCAGCACAGATACGCAGTATTTT.

The chain uses TRBV5-4 and TRBJ1-1; 12 nucleotides line up with TRBD1. Germline-derived CDR1 and CDR2 are SGHNT and YYREEE (reference sequence). V lost 4 bases, J lost 4 bases, and 11 bases stayed unmatched. This CDR3 has 17 residues. The CDR3 here is CASSPPGQGAIGTEAFF. The CDR3 nucleotides read TGTGCCAGCAGCCCCCCGGGACAGGGGGCGATCGGCACTGAAGCTTTCTTT. The full variable domain, its missing parts supplied by reference TRBV5-4 and TRBJ1-1, is ETGVTQSPTHLIKTRGQQVTLRCSSQSGHNTVSWYQQALGQGPQFIFQYYREEENGRGNFPPRFSGLQFPNYSSELNVNALELDDSALYLCASSPPGQGAIGTEAFFGQGTRLTVV.

This clonotype was picked up a small number of times. V usage is TRBV5-1 and J usage is TRBJ2-5, with D tentatively TRBD1 or TRBD2 (5 bases each). The CDR3 runs 17 residues. V shed 4 bases and J shed 2 bases, with 21 bases lying between them. Per germline, CDR1 SGHRS and CDR2 YFSETQ. CDR3 amino acids: CASSPTKWGPQQETQYF. The CDR3 nucleotides are TGCGCCAGCAGCCCAACGAAATGGGGACCGCAGCAAGAGACCCAGTACTTC.

There are a few counts of this clonotype. This chain connects TRBV7-2 to TRBJ1-1; D gene ambiguous. CDR3 size: 13 residues. The germline V gene encodes CDR1 SGHTA and CDR2 FQGNSA. With 5 bases removed from V and 11 bases from J, the gap between germline ends came to 18 bases. The CDR3 loop is CASSPRTDLLAFF. The CDR3 region has the DNA TGTGCCAGCAGCCCCCGGACGGACCTATTGGCTTTCTTT.

V usage is TRBV9 and J usage is TRBJ2-5; no definite D call. Trimming left V 5 bases short and J 4 bases short, with 12 bases between. Germline CDR1 reads SGDLS; CDR2 reads YYNGEE. CDR3 length: 13 amino acids. CDR3 amino acids: CASSASTRETQYF. CDR3 DNA: TGTGCCAGCAGTGCATCTACCAGAGAGACCCAGTACTTC.

This clonotype was recorded at least ten times. The chain couples TRBV7-9 to TRBJ2-1, with 7 bases lining up with TRBD1. The CDR3 is 15 residues long. Germline CDR1 and CDR2: SEHNR and FQNEAQ (reference sequence). J lost 9 bases, V lost 5 bases, and 13 bases had no gene match. As DNA, the CDR3 is TGTGCCAGCAGCCCTCGGGACAGTCCAATTGGTGAGCAGTTCTTC. Translation gives CASSPRDSPIGEQFF.

This clonotype occurred once. This chain links TRBV5-1 with TRBJ1-2; 8 bases match TRBD1. The V and J ends lost 4 bases and 4 bases, in that order; junction bases with no gene match: 18. The length of the CDR3 is 18 residues. Germline V gives CDR1 SGHRS, CDR2 YFSETQ. The CDR3 reads CASSPDGQGAGSSYGYTF. As DNA, the CDR3 is TGCGCCAGCAGCCCGGACGGTCAGGGGGCCGGCTCCAGCTATGGCTACACCTTC.

The J gene is TRBJ1-5, the V gene TRBV3-1; TRBD1 might be the D (5 bases). V lost 1 base and J 6 bases, leaving 10 bases between the germline ends. CDR3 length equals 14 residues. In germline, CDR1 is LGHDT, CDR2 YNNKEL (reference sequence). This chain's CDR3 is CASSQGYGGQPQHF. The CDR3 DNA follows: TGTGCCAGCAGCCAAGGATATGGGGGTCAGCCCCAGCATTTT.

This clonotype turned up a few times. The CDR3 protein is CASSGDSYNEQFF. The DNA for the CDR3 is TGTGCCAGCAGTGGAGACAGCTACAATGAGCAGTTCTTC. The chain has TRBV12-3 or TRBV12-4 and TRBJ2-1, with D perhaps TRBD1 (5 bases). V lost 5 bases and J 3 bases, leaving 8 bases between the germline ends. The CDR3 has 13 amino acids.

This clonotype was observed a handful of times. This chain connects TRBV5-1 to TRBJ2-1, with TRBD1 identical over 10 bases. CDR3 length: 14 residues. In germline, CDR1 is SGHRS, CDR2 YFSETQ. With 6 bases clipped from V and 6 bases from J, the junction kept 6 bases outside the gene matches. CDR3 sequence reads: CASTTGQGINEQFF. In nucleotides, the CDR3 is TGCGCCAGCACCACGGGACAGGGGATCAATGAGCAGTTCTTC.

This chain connects TRBV6-6 to TRBJ2-7, with 8 bases aligning to TRBD2. With V trimmed by 5 bases and J by 0 bases, 12 bases remained unmatched. The CDR3 has 17 amino acids. CDR1 MNHNY and CDR2 SVGAGI come from the germline V gene (reference sequence). CDR3 DNA sequence: TGTGCCAGCAGTCCCAATGGGGCGCGGGAGGTCTCCTACGAGCAGTACTTC. Translated, it gives CASSPNGAREVSYEQYF.

The rearrangement joins TRBV27 to TRBJ2-1, with 12 bases identical to TRBD2. This CDR3 region has 16 residues. J lost 7 bases, V lost 0 bases, and 4 bases had no gene match. Germline CDR1 and CDR2: MNHEY and SMNVEV (reference sequence). The CDR3 bases are TGTGCCAGCAGTTTATCGGCTAGCGGGGGGGAAAATGAGCAGTTCTTC. Its translation is CASSLSASGGENEQFF.

This clonotype was detected many times. This chain links TRBV5-1 with TRBJ2-7, with 10 bases fitting TRBD1. With 4 bases clipped from V and 2 bases from J, the junction kept 3 bases outside the gene matches. The CDR3 is 14 amino acids. Germline V CDR1 and CDR2: SGHRS, YFSETQ. CDR3 bases: TGCGCCAGCAGCGGCGGACAGGGGGCCTACGAGCAGTACTTC. This sequence encodes CASSGGQGAYEQYF.

There are many counts of this clonotype. The chain employs TRBV21-1 and TRBJ2-7; TRBD1 is the table's D call, not checked against the DNA. TRBV21-1 is listed as a pseudogene. This CDR3 region has 14 residues. The CDR3 DNA reads as TGTGCCAGGACAGCCGATCCTTCGCACGGCGAGCAGTACTTC. This codes for CARTADPSHGEQYF.

V gene TRBV12-3 or TRBV12-4 combines with J gene TRBJ2-3; 10 bases map to TRBD1. The CDR3 contains 15 residues. Trimming removed 4 bases from V and 4 bases from J; junction bases left unmatched: 5. CDR3 DNA: TGTGCCAGCAGTTCTAGGACAGGGGGGTCAGATACGCAGTATTTT. This sequence encodes CASSSRTGGSDTQYF.

Only a few counts were recorded for this clonotype. This chain connects TRBV6-2 or TRBV6-3 to TRBJ2-5, with D possibly being TRBD2 (5 bases). CDR3 length equals 14 residues. Per the germline V gene, CDR1 is MNHEY and CDR2 is SVGEGT. V lost 5 bases and J lost 5, with 15 bases in between. The CDR3 sequence: CASSRGLASETQYF. For the CDR3, the DNA is TGTGCCAGCAGTCGGGGTTTAGCCTCGGAGACCCAGTACTTC.

The chain couples TRBV7-2 to TRBJ2-3, with D unclear. The CDR3 runs to 15 residues. V was cut by 5 bases and J by 9 bases, with 21 bases left in between. Per germline, CDR1 SGHTA and CDR2 FQGNSA. The CDR3: CASSPQWVSSLTQYF. The CDR3 DNA reads as TGTGCCAGCAGCCCCCAGTGGGTGAGCTCCCTAACGCAGTATTTT.

This clonotype has a single count. The J gene is TRBJ2-3, the V gene TRBV6-5; 8 nucleotides line up with TRBD1. The V gene end was trimmed by 3 bases and the J gene end by 6 bases; junction bases not matched to a gene: 5. This CDR3 contains 14 residues. CDR1 MNHEY and CDR2 SVGAGI come from the germline V gene. The DNA of the CDR3 is TGTGCCAGCAGTTATGACAGGGGTAGGGATACGCAGTATTTT. This codes for CASSYDRGRDTQYF.

V and J are TRBV3-1 and TRBJ2-7; no clear D gene. The CDR3 is made up of 14 amino acids. Trimming removed 4 bases at V and 3 bases at J, with 13 bases between. Germline values: CDR1 LGHDT, CDR2 YNNKEL (reference sequence). The DNA of the CDR3 is TGTGCCAGCAGCCCCCAGACACGGCACTACGAGCAGTACTTC. This gives the protein CASSPQTRHYEQYF.

This clonotype has just a few counts. The chain uses TRBV5-1 and TRBJ2-3; D unclear. The CDR3 runs 11 residues. V was cut by 0 bases and J by 7 bases, with 3 bases left in between. In germline, CDR1 is SGHRS, CDR2 YFSETQ. As DNA, the CDR3 is TGCGCCAGCAGCTTGGACAATACGCAGTATTTT. It yields the protein CASSLDNTQYF.

This chain connects TRBV12-3 or TRBV12-4 to TRBJ1-2, with D perhaps TRBD1 (5 bases). The CDR3 is 12 amino acids. V dropped 5 bases and J dropped 11 bases, with 15 bases sitting between them. CDR3: CASSPSGEGYTF. In DNA, the CDR3 is TGTGCCAGCAGTCCATCGGGGGAAGGTTACACCTTC.

The V and J genes are TRBV7-2 and TRBJ2-1; D is unclear. The J call may be in error: the DNA end matches TRBJ2-7 better. The CDR3 extends over 15 amino acids. The germline CDR1 and CDR2 sequences are SGHTA and FQGNSA. This chain's CDR3 is CASSLERISHNEQYF. In nucleotides, the CDR3 is TGTGCCAGCAGCTTAGAAAGGATTAGTCACAATGAGCAGTACTTC.

The rearrangement links TRBV25-1 to TRBJ2-3; D is ambiguous. The CDR3 runs to 17 residues. Trimming removed 5 bases at V and 1 base at J, with 19 bases between. CDR1 and CDR2 (germline): MGHDK, SYGVNS. The DNA of the CDR3 is TGTGCCAGCAGTCCCAATCGGATTGGAGTAGGCACAGATACGCAGTATTTT. Amino acids: CASSPNRIGVGTDTQYF. Looking up the rest from reference TRBV25-1 and TRBJ2-3 gives the full variable domain: EADIYQTPRYLVIGTGKKITLECSQTMGHDKMYWYQQDPGMELHLIHYSYGVNSTEKGDLSSESTVSRIRTEHFPLTLESARPSHTSQYLCASSPNRIGVGTDTQYFGPGTRLTVL.

This chain links TRBV6-2 or TRBV6-3 with TRBJ1-5, with D unresolved. Trimming pared 2 bases from V and 7 bases from J, leaving 6 bases between. Germline CDR1 reads MNHEY; CDR2 reads SVGEGT. This CDR3 comprises 12 residues. The CDR3, as DNA: TGTGCCAGCAGTTACGTGCAACAGCCCCAGCATTTT. It is translated as CASSYVQQPQHF.

In this sample, this clonotype turned up a few times. The chain couples TRBV27 to TRBJ2-5; 8 bases line up with TRBD1. The CDR3 length is 15 residues. Germline V gene sequence: CDR1 MNHEY, CDR2 SMNVEV (reference sequence). The V and J ends lost 3 bases and 5 bases, in that order; junction bases with no gene match: 8. The CDR3 coding sequence is TGTGCCAGCAGTTTTTTCGGACAGGGCGGGGAGACCCAGTACTTC. It yields the protein CASSFFGQGGETQYF.

This chain links TRBV25-1 with TRBJ2-7; no firm D call. The CDR3 totals 13 residues. The V end lost 9 bases, the J end lost 0 bases, and 12 bases lay between the germline ends. The germline V gene has CDR1 MGHDK and CDR2 SYGVNS. As DNA, the CDR3 is TGTGCCAGTCAGACGGTTAACTCCTACGAGCAGTACTTC. This gives the protein CASQTVNSYEQYF.

About this clonotype itself: One junction end does not reproduce the germline sequence, and a read error may be involved. The chain uses TRBV6-2 or TRBV6-3 and TRBJ2-3; either TRBD1 or TRBD2 may supply D (5 bases each). Germline values: CDR1 MNHEY, CDR2 SVGEGT. This CDR3 has 16 amino acids. CDR3: CTSSYGALTSTDTQYF. In DNA, the CDR3 is TGCACCAGCAGTTACGGGGCGTTGACTAGCACAGATACGCAGTATTTT.

A word on this clonotype: Relative to the germline gene, one junction end is altered; a read error may explain this. J is TRBJ2-4 and V is TRBV11-2; 8 bases agree with TRBD1. This CDR3 has 16 residues. Germline CDR1 SGHAT, CDR2 FQNNGV. CDR3 region: CANSPTTGAPKNIQYF. The CDR3 bases are TGTGCCAACAGCCCAACGACAGGGGCTCCCAAAAACATTCAGTACTTC.